The clone carrying this T cell receptor beta chain was detected ten times or more. Its antigen is still unknown. These data are taken from a study of molecular identifiers for immune sequencing clone quantification. The CDR3 spans 18 residues. Germline trimming cut 3 bases from V and 4 bases from J; bases unmatched to any gene: 18. Germline V gene sequence: CDR1 SGHRS, CDR2 YFSETQ. Overall study results and limits: Clones that had above 20 RNA copies took up over 98% of effector molecules but under 1% in naive cells.

Generation of bulk TCR libraries relied on previously described methods and listed TCR primers. TCRdb passed the PCR reads through MiXCR, listing each CDR3 protein once. The table lists more than 250,000 distinct CDR3 sequences, about 21% of them singletons, with more than 0.8% in the top ten. Sorted cells numbering roughly 19,000 to 1,000,000, with 10%, 30% or 50% RNA, yielded the naive CD8 libraries. In the sort, naive CD8 T cells were defined as CD8+CD4-CCR7+CD45RA+. The chain combines TRBV5-1 with TRBJ2-5, with 7 bases matching TRBD1. The clonotype comes from a human donor in good health. Some libraries in this study had Jurkat cell RNA spiked in. The sample comprised naive CD8+ T cells from blood, with Jurkat cell RNA spiked in. The sample's subset: FACS-sorted CD8+CD4-CCR7+CD45RA+ naive T cells. The CDR3 nucleotides read TGCGCCAGCAGCTCGACCCGGTCGGGACAGCCGGTGGGAGAGACCCAGTACTTC. This translates into CASSSTRSGQPVGETQYF.